This TCR beta chain was sequenced in a study of blood T cells in healthy people across ages. The CDR3 totals 15 residues. The V end was cut by 2 bases, the J end by 9 bases, with 17 bases between. Germline CDR1 MNHEY, CDR2 SVGEGT. Whole-study findings and limits: Roughly linear age-related decline in beta diversity appeared, significant by age about 40.

With a J-beta primer mix and a sample-barcoded 5' primer, a second PCR ran about 7 to 11 cycles. Each of the cDNA molecules was tagged by a template-switch adaptor with 12 random nucleotides. TCRdb used MiXCR to reprocess the 5' RACE reads, holding one entry per CDR3 protein. The table shows 850,000 to 1,000,000 distinct CDR3 sequences, with approximately 49% occurring only once. Concerning this clonotype itself: Its antigen is currently unknown.

Isolation per sample recovered at least 6.5 million PBMCs. This receptor was obtained from a man aged 25 to 45 in good health. Sequences were obtained from blood. The chain is built from TRBV6-2 or TRBV6-3 and TRBJ2-1; weak D call: TRBD1 (5 bases). The CDR3 reads CASSYPLGLGVEQFF. In DNA, the CDR3 is TGTGCCAGCAGTTACCCCTTAGGCCTAGGGGTTGAGCAGTTCTTC.